These T cell receptor beta chains were read from a single sample in a study of radiotherapy plus CTLA-4 blockade in lung cancer. Using immunoSEQ multiplex PCR, the repertoire was profiled, and TCRdb retains in-frame clones only, with some absent. The data hold tens of thousands of clones, with 60% to 80% observed a single time. The sequencing here drew on peripheral blood, taken from a patient treated with radiotherapy plus ipilimumab. Receptors originate from a human donor with non-small cell lung cancer who had stable disease on radiotherapy plus ipilimumab. Both conserved end residues are part of each CDR3. The D gene is left open where the match is weak. Size tells how often a clone was seen (once, few, many) or the class of an expanded clone, and some rows leave it out.

J | size | D | V | CDR3 | DNA
TRBJ2-3 | - | TRBD2 | TRBV9 | CASSLRGGLVPDTQYF | TGTGCCAGCAGCCTTAGAGGGGGACTAGTCCCAGATACGCAGTATTTT
TRBJ1-2 | - | - | TRBV30 | CAWSNGGDYGYTF | TGTGCCTGGAGCAACGGGGGGGACTATGGCTACACCTTC
TRBJ1-1 | - | TRBD1 | TRBV14 | CASSQRDRYSSAFF | TGTGCCAGCAGCCAACGGGACAGGTACTCGTCGGCTTTCTTT
TRBJ2-5 | - | TRBD2 | TRBV2 | CASRGLSGAQETQYF | TGTGCCAGCAGGGGACTAAGCGGGGCCCAAGAGACCCAGTACTTC
TRBJ1-5 | - | - | TRBV12-1 | CASSAAWDRNQPQHF | TGTGCCAGCAGCGCTGCTTGGGACAGGAATCAGCCCCAGCATTTT
TRBJ2-5 | few | TRBD1 | TRBV7-2 | CASSLTGGQETQYF | TGTGCCAGCAGCCTTACAGGGGGCCAAGAGACCCAGTACTTC
TRBJ1-4 | - | - | TRBV6-1 | CASTRGTGINEKLFF | TGTGCCAGCACCCGGGGGACGGGTATTAATGAAAAACTGTTTTTT
TRBJ1-5 | - | TRBD1 | TRBV12-5 | CASGLVLDRGYQPQHF | TGTGCTAGTGGTTTGGTGCTCGACAGGGGCTATCAGCCCCAGCATTTT
TRBJ1-6 | - | - | TRBV6-6 | CASSYFPVNSPLHF | TGTGCCAGCAGTTACTTCCCGGTTAATTCACCCCTCCACTTT
TRBJ1-2 | few | - | TRBV6-5 | CASSVAGTRLGYTF | TGTGCCAGCAGTGTAGCCGGGACACGGCTTGGCTACACCTTC
TRBJ1-2 | - | TRBD1 | TRBV4-2 | CASSQDPTRQGASGYTF | TGTGCCAGCAGCCAAGATCCTACCCGGCAGGGGGCTAGTGGCTACACCTTC
TRBJ1-3 | - | - | TRBV5-1 | CASSLGSVRQRRNTIYF | TGCGCCAGCAGCTTGGGGTCCGTTAGACAACGGCGAAACACCATATATTTT
TRBJ2-4 | - | TRBD1 | TRBV30 | CAWRDTGGAYIQYF | TGTGCCTGGAGGGATACAGGGGGCGCGTACATTCAGTACTTC
TRBJ1-6 | - | - | TRBV4-1 | CASSRHRENSPLHF | TGCGCCAGCAGCCGACACAGGGAAAATTCACCCCTCCACTTT
TRBJ2-5 | - | TRBD2 | TRBV2 | CASSRTSGAQETQYF | TGTGCCAGCAGCCGGACTAGCGGGGCCCAAGAGACCCAGTACTTC
TRBJ1-4 | once | - | TRBV5-1 | CASSLKPGSPREKLFF | TGCGCCAGCAGCTTAAAACCCGGGTCCCCGCGGGAAAAACTGTTTTTT
TRBJ1-2 | few | TRBD1 | TRBV7-9 | CASSLAGQGSYTF | TGTGCCAGCAGCTTAGCTGGACAGGGTAGCTACACCTTC
TRBJ1-2 | - | - | TRBV4-2 | CASSPTAGGYTF | TGTGCCAGCAGCCCGACAGCGGGTGGCTACACCTTC
TRBJ1-2 | - | - | TRBV29-1 | CSPSLLGGGYTF | TGCAGCCCCTCCCTCCTAGGGGGTGGCTACACCTTC
TRBJ2-7 | - | - | TRBV5-4 | CASSRRDNRYEQYF | TGTGCCAGCAGCCGCCGGGACAACCGTTACGAGCAGTACTTC
TRBJ2-5 | - | TRBD2 | TRBV11-3 | CASSLGTRLAGGSYQETQYF | TGTGCCAGCAGCTTAGGCACGAGACTAGCGGGAGGTTCGTACCAAGAGACCCAGTACTTC
TRBJ2-2 | - | TRBD2 | TRBV27 | CASSLSSERGRLFF | TGTGCCAGCAGTTTATCGTCAGAGCGGGGGAGGCTGTTTTTT
TRBJ1-1 | - | - | TRBV15 | CATSRSGVGTEAFF | TGTGCCACCAGCCGGTCCGGGGTGGGGACTGAAGCTTTCTTT
TRBJ1-1 | few | - | TRBV7-6 | CASSFRRNTEAFF | TGTGCCAGCAGCTTCCGGAGGAACACTGAAGCTTTCTTT
TRBJ2-2 | - | - | TRBV11-2 | CASSSSRIAGELFF | TGTGCCAGCAGCTCTAGTCGGATCGCCGGGGAGCTGTTTTTT
TRBJ2-7 | - | TRBD1 | TRBV9 | CASSASTGEAYEQYF | TGTGCCAGCAGCGCCTCGACAGGGGAGGCCTACGAGCAGTACTTC
TRBJ1-1 | few | TRBD1 | TRBV5-1 | CASSLGWTGVGTEAFF | TGCGCCAGCAGCTTGGGCTGGACAGGGGTGGGCACTGAAGCTTTCTTT
TRBJ1-1 | few | TRBD1 | TRBV5-1 | CASSKDRAGTEAFF | TGCGCCAGCAGCAAGGACAGGGCGGGCACTGAAGCTTTCTTT
TRBJ2-7 | - | TRBD1 | TRBV7-9 | CASSLVGRGIYEQYF | TGTGCCAGCAGCTTAGTGGGCAGGGGGATATACGAGCAGTACTTC
TRBJ1-5 | - | - | TRBV4-2 | CASSQDRGFGNQPQHF | TGTGCCAGCAGCCAAGACAGGGGATTCGGCAATCAGCCCCAGCATTTT
TRBJ1-4 | many | - | TRBV6-6 | CASSYSLSNEKLFF | TGTGCCAGCAGTTATAGCCTTAGTAATGAAAAACTGTTTTTT
TRBJ1-1 | - | - | TRBV6-5 | CASSVIGATEAFF | TGTGCCAGCAGTGTCATAGGAGCGACTGAAGCTTTCTTT
TRBJ2-1 | - | TRBD2 | TRBV4-1 | CASSPRTSGYNEQFF | TGCGCCAGCAGCCCCCGGACTAGCGGATACAATGAGCAGTTCTTC
TRBJ1-1 | few | - | TRBV7-9 | CASSLIQTLRGTEAFF | TGTGCCAGCAGCTTAATCCAGACTCTTAGAGGGACTGAAGCTTTCTTT
TRBJ1-1 | - | TRBD1 | TRBV7-6 | CASSLRPSTGANTEAFF | TGTGCCAGCAGCTTAAGACCCTCCACAGGGGCGAACACTGAAGCTTTCTTT
TRBJ1-4 | - | TRBD1 | TRBV7-2 | CASSYTGGNEKLFF | TGTGCCAGCAGCTATACAGGGGGTAATGAAAAACTGTTTTTT
TRBJ2-1 | - | TRBD2 | TRBV5-1 | CASSLIGGGNNEQFF | TGCGCCAGCAGCTTGATTGGCGGGGGAAACAATGAGCAGTTCTTC
TRBJ2-5 | few | - | TRBV4-2 | CASRLGDSLQETQYF | TGTGCCAGCAGGCTGGGAGACTCGCTACAAGAGACCCAGTACTTC
TRBJ1-4 | - | - | TRBV5-1 | CASSFGDFSSTNEKLFF | TGCGCCAGCAGCTTTGGGGACTTCTCTTCAACTAATGAAAAACTGTTTTTT
TRBJ2-3 | - | TRBD1 | TRBV30 | CAWSGTGDTQYF | TGTGCCTGGAGTGGGACAGGAGATACGCAGTATTTT
TRBJ1-6 | - | - | TRBV5-5 | CASSLLGQGNSPLHF | TGTGCCAGCAGCTTGTTGGGGCAGGGGAATTCACCCCTCCACTTT
TRBJ1-1 | once | TRBD1 | TRBV10-3 | CASTQGAGTEAFF | TGTGCCAGCACACAGGGGGCTGGCACTGAAGCTTTCTTT
TRBJ2-1 | - | - | TRBV7-9 | CASSPVGSSYNEQFF | TGTGCCAGCAGCCCTGTCGGGAGCTCCTACAATGAGCAGTTCTTC
TRBJ1-5 | once | TRBD1 | TRBV2 | CASSVGTVNQPQHF | TGTGCCAGCAGTGTCGGGACAGTAAATCAGCCCCAGCATTTT
TRBJ1-1 | - | - | TRBV4-2 | CASSHALGAFF | TGTGCCAGCAGCCATGCTCTCGGAGCTTTCTTT
TRBJ2-3 | - | - | TRBV7-9 | CASSYNRADTQYF | TGTGCCAGCAGCTATAACAGGGCAGATACGCAGTATTTT
TRBJ1-4 | - | TRBD1 | TRBV5-1 | CASSTGQGKAEKLFF | TGCGCCAGCAGCACGGGACAGGGAAAGGCGGAAAAACTGTTTTTT